The rows below give T cell receptor beta chains drawn from one sample of a study of blood T cell repertoires in COVID-19. Measured with immunoSEQ multiplex PCR; TCRdb has only the in-frame clones, and not every one. The sample includes 250,000 or so clones, around nine tenths of them seen just once. Sequencing was carried out using peripheral blood. The receptor source for this set is a woman in her sixties with COVID-19, enrolled during active disease. Both conserved end residues are part of each CDR3. D genes are given only for firm matches. Size values are once, few and many counts, or a class for expanded clones, and some rows have none.

TRBV7-9,.,TRBJ2-3,TRBD2,TGTGCCAGCGGCCAACTAGCGGGAGCCTTGGATACGCAGTATTTT,CASGQLAGALDTQYF
TRBV6-2/TRBV6-3,.,TRBJ2-7,TRBD1,TGTGCCAGCAGTTACTCTGGGACAGCCAGCTACGAGCAGTACTTC,CASSYSGTASYEQYF
TRBV5-6,.,TRBJ1-1,.,TGTGCCAGCTTCGCCAGGGCCACTGAAGCTTTCTTT,CASFARATEAFF
TRBV5-1,.,TRBJ1-1,.,TGCGCCAGCGGCGACATCGTTAACACTGAAGCTTTCTTT,CASGDIVNTEAFF
TRBV6-5,.,TRBJ1-2,.,TGTGCCAGCAGCCTTACACCTAACTATGGCTACACCTTC,CASSLTPNYGYTF
TRBV27,once,TRBJ2-7,.,TGTGCCAGCAGTTTATTCGAGGGTTCCCTCTACGAGCAGTACTTC,CASSLFEGSLYEQYF
TRBV28,.,TRBJ2-1,TRBD1,TGTGCCAGCAGTTTATGGGACAGGTACAATGAGCAGTTCTTC,CASSLWDRYNEQFF
TRBV5-1,.,TRBJ1-1,TRBD1,TGCGCCAGCAGCCCTGGGACAGGGACCACTGAAGCTTTCTTT,CASSPGTGTTEAFF
TRBV11-2,.,TRBJ2-1,TRBD1,TGTGCCAGCAGCTTTTCCGGGACAGATGACAATGAGCAGTTCTTC,CASSFSGTDDNEQFF
TRBV5-6,.,TRBJ1-2,.,TGTGCCAGCAGCTTGGCCGGAACGACAGGCCCCTATGGCTACACCTTC,CASSLAGTTGPYGYTF
TRBV6-2/TRBV6-3,.,TRBJ1-5,.,TGTGCCAGCAGTTATTACAGCCTGTATAGCAATCAGCCCCAGCATTTT,CASSYYSLYSNQPQHF
TRBV12-3/TRBV12-4,.,TRBJ1-1,.,TGTGCCAGCAGTCGACGGGAGAACACTGAAGCTTTCTTT,CASSRRENTEAFF
TRBV5-4,.,TRBJ1-2,TRBD1,TGTGCCAGCAGCCCACAGGGGGCTGGCTATGGCTACACCTTC,CASSPQGAGYGYTF
TRBV19,.,TRBJ1-1,.,TGTGCCAGTAGCCCTGGCGGGGGGCCGGGGTGGGAAGCTTTCTTT,CASSPGGGPGWEAFF
TRBV6-5,.,TRBJ1-4,TRBD1,TGTGCCAGCAGTAGGGACAGGGGGTTTGAAAAACTGTTTTTT,CASSRDRGFEKLFF
TRBV5-1,.,TRBJ2-2,.,TGCGCCAGCAGCTCACAGGGCTACACCGGGGAGCTGTTTTTT,CASSSQGYTGELFF
TRBV6-5,.,TRBJ2-1,TRBD2,TGTGCCAGCAGTCTTGGGACTAGCGGGGCGATTGGGCAGTTCTTC,CASSLGTSGAIGQFF
TRBV6-1,.,TRBJ1-2,.,TGTGCCAGCACGACACGTTCCCACTATGGCTACACCTTC,CASTTRSHYGYTF
TRBV14,few,TRBJ2-1,.,TGTGCCAGCAGCCCCGCCGCGGGGTTGTGGCGGAGAGGCTCCTACAATGAGCAGTTCTTC,CASSPAAGLWRRGSYNEQFF
TRBV12-3/TRBV12-4,.,TRBJ2-1,TRBD1,TGTGCCAGCAGTTTTTACCGGGACAGGGGTTTGATCTTC,CASSFYRDRGLIF
TRBV5-1,once,TRBJ2-7,TRBD1,TGCGCCAGCACTAGGGGACAGGGCAGCTCCTACGAGCAGTACTTC,CASTRGQGSSYEQYF
TRBV7-2,.,TRBJ2-5,.,TGTGCCAGCAGCGCCGGACAGCTTCAAGAGACCCAGTACTTC,CASSAGQLQETQYF
TRBV30,.,TRBJ1-4,.,TGTGCCTGGAGTGGGGGGGTAAATGAAAAACTGTTTTTT,CAWSGGVNEKLFF
TRBV7-8,.,TRBJ1-3,TRBD1,TGTGCCAGCAGCTCATCTCGACAGGGGGCGCGGGGAAACACCATATATTTT,CASSSSRQGARGNTIYF